A selection of T cell receptor beta chains follows, all from one sample in a study of T cell responses to AZD1222 COVID-19 vaccine. Here immunoSEQ multiplex PCR was the method, and the copy in TCRdb shows in-frame clones only, minus some. The profile shows some 100,000 clones, approximately 87% of them singletons. The source was peripheral blood, collected on day 0 of AZD1222 vaccination. The receptors were gathered from an adult in good health. Each CDR3 is given with its conserved first and last residue. The order of the fields is J gene, CDR3 length, D gene, V gene, CDR3 protein, CDR3 DNA. D genes are given only for firm matches.

TRBJ1-2 | 14 | NA | TRBV6-2/TRBV6-3 | CASSYSGRGNGYTF | TGTGCCAGCAGTTACTCGGGCCGGGGTAATGGCTACACCTTC
TRBJ2-5 | 13 | NA | TRBV19 | CASSVGTFETQYF | TGTGCCAGTAGTGTAGGGACTTTTGAGACCCAGTACTTC
TRBJ1-6 | 15 | NA | TRBV6-2/TRBV6-3 | CASSYRDPYNSPLHF | TGTGCCAGCAGTTACAGGGATCCCTATAATTCACCCCTCCACTTT
TRBJ1-2 | 16 | TRBD1 | TRBV18 | CASSPDGQGLDYGYTF | TGTGCCAGCTCACCAGACGGACAGGGACTAGACTATGGCTACACCTTC
TRBJ2-4 | 15 | NA | TRBV6-5 | CASSYTGAGENIQYF | TGTGCCAGCAGTTACACGGGGGCGGGGGAAAACATTCAGTACTTC
TRBJ1-1 | 14 | NA | TRBV7-3 | CASSRLEGKTEAFF | TGTGCCAGCAGCCGCCTGGAGGGGAAGACTGAAGCTTTCTTT
TRBJ2-3 | 14 | NA | TRBV28 | CASSTNRGLDTQYF | TGTGCCAGCAGTACTAACAGAGGGTTGGATACGCAGTATTTT
TRBJ1-1 | 15 | TRBD1 | TRBV6-5 | CASSTMGQANTEAFF | TGTGCCAGCAGCACTATGGGACAGGCGAACACTGAAGCTTTCTTT
TRBJ1-1 | 11 | NA | TRBV23-1 | CASSQGTEAFF | TGCGCCAGCAGTCAAGGGACTGAAGCTTTCTTT
TRBJ1-6 | 16 | NA | TRBV6-5 | CASSYSRGSGNSPLHF | TGTGCCAGCAGTTACTCACGGGGGAGTGGTAATTCACCCCTCCACTTT